This note documents a single T cell receptor beta chain sequence. This clonotype was detected only a few times. No antigen is known for it. No base qualities exist here, and no much larger clone lies one base off it. Taken from the germline V gene (reference sequence), the CDR1 and CDR2 loops are LNHDA and SQIVND. The CDR3 has 15 amino acids, counting the end cysteine and phenylalanine. Just the 45-base CDR3 DNA is kept, in frame starting at base 1. V trim: 9 bases; J trim: 0 bases; unmatched bases: 7. This entry belongs to a study of blood T cells in healthy people across ages (dated by TCRdb to about 2015). As for the study more broadly: In model experiments, template switching captured about one uniquely barcoded TCR beta cDNA molecule for every two T cells. For two donors (one aged 18 to 29 and one aged 80 or older), the study analyzed two additional independent replicas of 1 million unique cDNA reads from the same blood draw. Age-related changes in TCR beta repertoire diversity were measured in the study by deep sequencing normalized with unique cDNA molecular identifiers. Four age groups were formed from the donors: young (average approximately 15 years), middle-aged (approximately 40), aged (approximately 60) and long-lived (less than 85). To avoid experimental bias, donors of different ages were distributed randomly across sequencing lanes.

Study-wide findings and limitations: Because the CMV infection status of the donors was unknown, age-related changes in expanded clonotypes may potentially have been confounded. The percentage of naive T cells measured by flow cytometry correlated strongly with observed TCR beta diversity. As age increased, observed TCR beta diversity per million T cells dropped in a roughly linear way, and a significant reduction was already evident by age about 40. Estimates of total diversity from one million sequenced T cells were regarded as lower bounds and underestimates. Bulk unsorted PBMC profiling prevented conclusive comparison of naive and antigen-experienced compartments. Compared with the aged group, more naive CD4+ T cells, fewer expanded clones and increased TCR diversity were shown by the long-lived group, suggesting age selection.

Library preparation employed 5' RACE. Sequencing was carried out with an Illumina HiSeq 2500. A second PCR of roughly 7 to 11 cycles was performed with a sample-barcoded 5' primer and a J-beta primer mix. A template-switch 5' adaptor carrying 12 random nucleotides introduced a unique molecular identifier onto each TCR beta cDNA molecule. Each sample yielded at least 2.5 million CDR3-containing paired-end reads. The Mint cDNA synthesis kit, primed by a TRBC-specific oligonucleotide, was used to synthesize first-strand cDNA from all RNA. Following uracil-DNA glycosylase treatment, all cDNA underwent a first 18-cycle PCR with the universal primers M1SS and BC2_uni_R. Turning to the authors' computational methods: For normalization, 1 million high-quality reads were randomly selected from each sample, with every read carrying a distinct molecular identifier. Instead of being binned into consensus sequences, reads that shared molecular identifiers were thrown out. MiTCR, run with a Q25 quality threshold and the strictest error-elimination algorithm, handled CDR3 identification, clonotype clustering and error correction. A nonparametric unseen species model with Euler transformation was used to estimate lower-bound total TCR beta diversity. Through fastp at Q25 and MiXCR, TCRdb rebuilt clones from the public reads, retaining in-frame beta chains. Each CDR3 protein appears once, grouped with its most common genes and DNA. Clone size and V and J calls follow TCRdb, not the original study. The sample table shows 720,000 or so distinct CDR3 sequences, and around 38% are seen once. Around 30% of the sample is taken by the ten largest.

The donors were roughly 39 Caucasian individuals from Russia, aged about 6 to 95 years, who were systemically healthy. Each donor gave roughly 9.5 milliliters of peripheral blood, collected into EDTA-treated Vacutainer tubes. PBMCs were isolated by Ficoll-Paque density-gradient centrifugation, with at least 6 million obtained per sample. Total RNA was extracted from PBMCs with Trizol reagent, with at least 6 micrograms obtained per sample. Naive CD45RAhigh/CD27high T cell percentages were measured by flow cytometry on a PBMC aliquot from every donor. The TCR originated in an older man in good health. The rearrangement joined TRBV19 to TRBJ2-7; 11 bases in between match TRBD1. Sequenced: blood. The DNA is as follows: TGTGCCAGCTCCACGGACAGGGGGCCCTCCTACGAGCAGTACTTC. It encodes CASSTDRGPSYEQYF.